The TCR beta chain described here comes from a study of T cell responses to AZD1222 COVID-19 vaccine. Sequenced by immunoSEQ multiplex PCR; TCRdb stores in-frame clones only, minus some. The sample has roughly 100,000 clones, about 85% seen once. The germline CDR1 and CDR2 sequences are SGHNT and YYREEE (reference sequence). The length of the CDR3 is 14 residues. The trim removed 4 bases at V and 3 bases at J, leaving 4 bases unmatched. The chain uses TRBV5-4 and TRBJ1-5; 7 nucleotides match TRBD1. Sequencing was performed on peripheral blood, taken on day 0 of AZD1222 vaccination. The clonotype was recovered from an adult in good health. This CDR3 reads CASSNGTVNQPQHF. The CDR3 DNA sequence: TGTGCCAGCAGCAACGGGACAGTCAATCAGCCCCAGCATTTT.